This T cell receptor (beta chain) was sequenced for a study of T cells after posttransplantation cyclophosphamide. Germline trimming cut 7 bases from V and 2 bases from J; bases unmatched to any gene: 10. The CDR3 sequence is 15 residues long. From germline, CDR1 is MDHEN and CDR2 SYDVKM. This clone was seen only a few times. Clones were sequenced by immunoSEQ multiplex PCR, and TCRdb holds only the in-frame ones, with some missing. The sample has about 36,000 clones, none seen only once. This sequence originates from a girl aged 10-17 years in good health, CMV-negative, and a related stem cell transplant donor. The genes are TRBV28 and TRBJ2-5, with 7 positions matching TRBD2. Sequenced: PBMCs. CDR3 DNA sequence: TGTGCCAGCACCCAAGGACCCGGGAGGCAAGAGACCCAGTACTTC. Protein sequence: CASTQGPGRQETQYF. The full variable domain, its missing parts supplied by reference TRBV28 and TRBJ2-5, is DVKVTQSSRYLVKRTGEKVFLECVQDMDHENMFWYRQDPGLGLRLIYFSYDVKMKEKGDIPEGYSVSREKKERFSLILESASTNQTSMYLCASTQGPGRQETQYFGPGTRLLVL.